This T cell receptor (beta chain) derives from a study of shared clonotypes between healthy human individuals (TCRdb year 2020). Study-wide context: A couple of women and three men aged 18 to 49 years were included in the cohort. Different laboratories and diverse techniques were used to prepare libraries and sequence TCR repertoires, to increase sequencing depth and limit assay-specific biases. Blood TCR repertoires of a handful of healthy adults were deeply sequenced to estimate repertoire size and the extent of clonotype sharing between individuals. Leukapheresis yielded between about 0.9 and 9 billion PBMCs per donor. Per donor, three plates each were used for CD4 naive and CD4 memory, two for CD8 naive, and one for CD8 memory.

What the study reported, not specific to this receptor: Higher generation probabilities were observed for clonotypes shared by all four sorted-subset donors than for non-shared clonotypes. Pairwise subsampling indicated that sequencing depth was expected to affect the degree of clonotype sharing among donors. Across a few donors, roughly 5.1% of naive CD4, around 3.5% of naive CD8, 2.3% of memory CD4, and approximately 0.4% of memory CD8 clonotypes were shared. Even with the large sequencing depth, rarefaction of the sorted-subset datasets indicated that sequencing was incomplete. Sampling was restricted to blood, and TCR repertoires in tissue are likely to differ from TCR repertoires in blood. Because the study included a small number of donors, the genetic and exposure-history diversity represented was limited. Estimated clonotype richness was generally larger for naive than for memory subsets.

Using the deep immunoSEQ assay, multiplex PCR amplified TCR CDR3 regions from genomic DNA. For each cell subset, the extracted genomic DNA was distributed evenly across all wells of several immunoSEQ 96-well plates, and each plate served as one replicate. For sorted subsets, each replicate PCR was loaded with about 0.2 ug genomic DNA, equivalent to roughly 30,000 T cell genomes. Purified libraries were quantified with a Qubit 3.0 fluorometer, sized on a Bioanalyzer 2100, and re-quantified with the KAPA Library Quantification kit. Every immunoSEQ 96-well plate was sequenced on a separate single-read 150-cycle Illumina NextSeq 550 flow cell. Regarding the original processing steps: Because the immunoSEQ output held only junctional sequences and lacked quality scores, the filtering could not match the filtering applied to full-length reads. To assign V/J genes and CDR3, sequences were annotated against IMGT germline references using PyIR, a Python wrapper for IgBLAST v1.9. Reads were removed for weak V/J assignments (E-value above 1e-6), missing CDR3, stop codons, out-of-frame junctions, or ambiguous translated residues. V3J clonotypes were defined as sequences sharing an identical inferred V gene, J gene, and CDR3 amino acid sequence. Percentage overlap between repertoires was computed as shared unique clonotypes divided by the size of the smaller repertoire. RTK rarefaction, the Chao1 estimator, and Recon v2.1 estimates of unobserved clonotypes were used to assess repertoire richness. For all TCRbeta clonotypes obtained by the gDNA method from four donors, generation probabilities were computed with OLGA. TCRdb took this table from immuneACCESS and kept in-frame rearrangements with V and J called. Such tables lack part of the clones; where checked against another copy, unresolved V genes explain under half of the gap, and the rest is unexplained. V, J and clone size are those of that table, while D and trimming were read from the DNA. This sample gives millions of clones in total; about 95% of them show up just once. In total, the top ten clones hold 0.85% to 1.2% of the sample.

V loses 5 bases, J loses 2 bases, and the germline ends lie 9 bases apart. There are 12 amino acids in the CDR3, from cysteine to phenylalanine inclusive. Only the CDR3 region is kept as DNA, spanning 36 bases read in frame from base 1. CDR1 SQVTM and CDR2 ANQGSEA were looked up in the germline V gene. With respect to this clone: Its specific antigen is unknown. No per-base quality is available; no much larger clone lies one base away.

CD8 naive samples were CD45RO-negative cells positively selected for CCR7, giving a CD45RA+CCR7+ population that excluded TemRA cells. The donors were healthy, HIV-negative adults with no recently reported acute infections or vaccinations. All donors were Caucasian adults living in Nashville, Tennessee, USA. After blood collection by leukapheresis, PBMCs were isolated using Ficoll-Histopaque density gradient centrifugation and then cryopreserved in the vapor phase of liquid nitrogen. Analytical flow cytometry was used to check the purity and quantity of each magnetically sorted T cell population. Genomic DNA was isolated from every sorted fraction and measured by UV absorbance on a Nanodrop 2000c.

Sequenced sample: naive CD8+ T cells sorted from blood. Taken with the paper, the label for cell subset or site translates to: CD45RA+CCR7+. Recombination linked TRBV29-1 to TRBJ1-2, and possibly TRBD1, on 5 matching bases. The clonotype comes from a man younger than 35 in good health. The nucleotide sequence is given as TGCAGCGTTCAGGGTGAAAACTATGGCTACACCTTC. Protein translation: CSVQGENYGYTF.